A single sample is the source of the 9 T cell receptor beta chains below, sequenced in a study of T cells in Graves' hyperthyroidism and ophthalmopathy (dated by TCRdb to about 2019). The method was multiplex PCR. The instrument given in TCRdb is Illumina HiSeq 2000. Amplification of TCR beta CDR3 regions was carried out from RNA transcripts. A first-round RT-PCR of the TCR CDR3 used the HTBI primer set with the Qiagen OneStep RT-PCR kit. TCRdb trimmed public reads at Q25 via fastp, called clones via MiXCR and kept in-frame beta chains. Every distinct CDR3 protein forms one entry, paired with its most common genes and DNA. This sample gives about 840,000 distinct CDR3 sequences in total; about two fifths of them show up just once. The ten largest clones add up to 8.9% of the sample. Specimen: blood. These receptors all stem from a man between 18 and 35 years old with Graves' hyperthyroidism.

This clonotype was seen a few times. CDR3 in amino acids: CASSDRAGETQYF. Here the CDR3 DNA reads TGTGCCAGCAGTGATAGGGCGGGAGAGACCCAGTACTTC. This rearrangement joins TRBV2 to TRBJ2-5; possible D gene TRBD2, 5 bases. The V and J ends lost 3 bases and 4 bases respectively, with 9 bases between them. This CDR3 has 13 amino acids. Germline lookup yields CDR1 SNHLY and CDR2 FYNNEI.

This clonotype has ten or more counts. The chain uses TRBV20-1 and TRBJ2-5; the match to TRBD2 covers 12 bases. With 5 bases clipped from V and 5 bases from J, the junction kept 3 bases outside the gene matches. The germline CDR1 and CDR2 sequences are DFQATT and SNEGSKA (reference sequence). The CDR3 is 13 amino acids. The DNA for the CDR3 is TGCAGTGCTGCTGGACTAGCGGGGGAGACCCAGTACTTC. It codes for CSAAGLAGETQYF.

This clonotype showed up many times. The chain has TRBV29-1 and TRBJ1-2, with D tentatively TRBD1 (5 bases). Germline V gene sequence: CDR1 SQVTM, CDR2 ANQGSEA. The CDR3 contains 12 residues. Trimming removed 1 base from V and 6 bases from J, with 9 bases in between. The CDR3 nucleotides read TGCAGCGTTGAAGGAGGGGCTGATGGCTACACCTTC. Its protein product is CSVEGGADGYTF.

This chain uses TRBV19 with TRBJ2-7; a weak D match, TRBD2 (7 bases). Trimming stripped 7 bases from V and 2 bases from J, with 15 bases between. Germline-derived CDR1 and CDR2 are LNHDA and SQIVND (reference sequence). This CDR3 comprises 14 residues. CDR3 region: CASKEGGSTYEQYF. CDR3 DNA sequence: TGTGCCAGTAAAGAGGGGGGGTCTACCTACGAGCAGTACTTC.

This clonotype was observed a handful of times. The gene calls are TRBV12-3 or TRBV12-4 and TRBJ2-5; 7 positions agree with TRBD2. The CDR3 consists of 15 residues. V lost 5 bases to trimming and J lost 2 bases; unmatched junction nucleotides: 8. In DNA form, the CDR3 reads TGTGCCAGCAGTGACCACCGGGGGGTTCAAGAGACCCAGTACTTC. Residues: CASSDHRGVQETQYF.

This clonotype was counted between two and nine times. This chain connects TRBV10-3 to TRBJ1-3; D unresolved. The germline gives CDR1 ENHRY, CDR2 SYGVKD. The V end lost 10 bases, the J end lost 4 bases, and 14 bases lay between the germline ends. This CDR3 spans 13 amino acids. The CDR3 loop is CATAPSRGNTIYF. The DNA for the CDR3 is TGTGCCACCGCCCCGTCGAGAGGAAACACCATATATTTT.

CDR3 sequence: CSATRGGDRINSPLHF. The CDR3 DNA is TGCAGTGCCACCAGGGGGGGGGACAGGATTAATTCACCCCTCCACTTT. This sequence joins TRBV20-1 and TRBJ1-6; 8 bases line up with TRBD1. The CDR3 contains 16 residues. V lost 6 bases to trimming and J lost 6 bases; unmatched junction nucleotides: 13. The germline V gene encodes CDR1 DFQATT and CDR2 SNEGSKA (reference sequence).

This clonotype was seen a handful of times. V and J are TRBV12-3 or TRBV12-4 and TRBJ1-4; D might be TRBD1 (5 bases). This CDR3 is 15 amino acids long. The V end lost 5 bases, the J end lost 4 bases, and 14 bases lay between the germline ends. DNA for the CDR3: TGTGCCAGCAGTCCCCAGGTGGGGGTTAATGAAAAACTGTTTTTT. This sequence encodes CASSPQVGVNEKLFF.

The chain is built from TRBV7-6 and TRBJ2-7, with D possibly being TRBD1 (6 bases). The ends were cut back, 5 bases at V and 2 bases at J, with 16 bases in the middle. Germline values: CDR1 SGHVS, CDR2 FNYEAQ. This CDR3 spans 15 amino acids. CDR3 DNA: TGTGCCAGCAGCCCTCCTGTCGGGACAACCTACGAGCAGTACTTC. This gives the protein CASSPPVGTTYEQYF.